This section outlines one T cell receptor (beta chain) sequence together with its context. The repertoire was sequenced with immunoSEQ multiplex PCR; TCRdb's copy has only in-frame clones and lacks some. The table records around 57,000 clones, almost 95% of them present only once. The CDR3 consists of 20 residues. Germline V gene sequence: CDR1 KGHSH, CDR2 LQKENI. The V end was cut by 1 base, the J end by 1 base, with 25 bases between. The data were taken from a study of T cell changes during pregnancy in multiple sclerosis. The V and J genes are TRBV18 and TRBJ1-1; possible D gene TRBD1, 6 bases. Sequenced here: CD4+ T cells from peripheral blood mononuclear cells, sampled in the third trimester of pregnancy. This TCR came from a female donor with multiple sclerosis, enrolled in a pregnancy study. Written as DNA, the CDR3 is TGTGCCAGCTCACCACAGGCAGTTTCGAGAGTAGGACAGCCGAACACTGAAGCTTTCTTT. Its translation: CASSPQAVSRVGQPNTEAFF.